The T cell receptor beta chain under discussion was sequenced for a study of blood T cell repertoires in COVID-19. Turning to the study itself: Acute-phase and convalescent COVID-19 samples originated in the United States, Italy and Spain.

Profiled with immunoSEQ multiplex PCR; TCRdb holds only in-frame clones, not every one. The sample contains 350,000 to 450,000 clones, 80% to 90% of which appear only once. This study enrolled people aged 18 to 89 from roughly 24 US geographic areas. In assigning cohorts, the study relied on participant-reported clinical history. This CDR3 is built from 16 residues. The V call is TRBV21-1, the J call TRBJ1-4; the DNA was not used to check the table's D call, TRBD1. TRBV21-1 is designated a pseudogene. The sequenced material came from PBMCs or T cells enriched from blood (not recorded which). The TCR was taken from a man aged 25 to 40 who had recovered from COVID-19. CDR3 loop: CASSKEPQGWKEKLFF. In DNA, the CDR3 is TGTGCCAGCAGCAAAGAGCCACAGGGTTGGAAGGAAAAACTGTTTTTT.